The clone carrying this T cell receptor beta chain was detected ten times or more. Amplified TCR beta CDR3 regions came from RNA transcripts. The HTBI primer set served for first-round RT-PCR of the TCR CDR3. TCRdb passed the multiplex PCR reads through MiXCR, listing each CDR3 protein once. The data show 350,000 to 400,000 distinct CDR3 sequences, approximately 19% seen once. Germline CDR1 reads SQVTM; CDR2 reads ANQGSEA. The CDR3 runs to 13 residues. The ends were cut back, 4 bases at V and 1 base at J, with 10 bases in the middle. This sample is drawn from a study of T cells in Graves' hyperthyroidism and ophthalmopathy.

The chain has TRBV29-1 and TRBJ2-5, with unresolved D. The sequence was collected from a woman between 18 and 30 years old with Graves' hyperthyroidism. The sequenced material came from blood. The CDR3 coding sequence is TGCAGCGTTGCCTCCACGACCCAAGAGACCCAGTACTTC. Translated: CSVASTTQETQYF.